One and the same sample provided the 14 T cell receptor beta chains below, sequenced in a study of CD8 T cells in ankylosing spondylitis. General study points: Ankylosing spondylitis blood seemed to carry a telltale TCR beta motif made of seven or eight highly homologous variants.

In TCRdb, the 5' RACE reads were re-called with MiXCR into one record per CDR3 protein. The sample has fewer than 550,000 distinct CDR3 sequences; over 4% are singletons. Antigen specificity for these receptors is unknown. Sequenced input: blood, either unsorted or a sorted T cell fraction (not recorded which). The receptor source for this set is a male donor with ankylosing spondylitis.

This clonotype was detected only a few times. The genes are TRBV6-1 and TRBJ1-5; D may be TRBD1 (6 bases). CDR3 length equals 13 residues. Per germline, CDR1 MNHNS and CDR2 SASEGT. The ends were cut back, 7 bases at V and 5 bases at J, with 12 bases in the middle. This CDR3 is CASNGGRDQPQHF. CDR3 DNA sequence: TGTGCCAGCAACGGGGGGCGAGATCAGCCCCAGCATTTT.

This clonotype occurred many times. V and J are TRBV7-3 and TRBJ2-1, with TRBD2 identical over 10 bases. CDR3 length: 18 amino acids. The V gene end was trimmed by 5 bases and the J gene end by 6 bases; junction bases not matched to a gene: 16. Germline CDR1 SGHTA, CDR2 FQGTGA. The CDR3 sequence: CASSPGGTSAPARNEQFF. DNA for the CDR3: TGTGCCAGCAGCCCCGGGGGGACTAGCGCTCCGGCACGCAATGAGCAGTTCTTC.

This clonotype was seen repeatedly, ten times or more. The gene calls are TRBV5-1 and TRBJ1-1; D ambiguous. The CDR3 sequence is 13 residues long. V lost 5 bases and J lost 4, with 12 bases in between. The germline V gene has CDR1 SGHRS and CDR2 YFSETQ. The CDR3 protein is CASSGGEGTEAFF. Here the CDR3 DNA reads TGCGCCAGCAGTGGCGGTGAGGGCACTGAAGCTTTCTTT.

Here the CDR3 DNA reads TGTGCCAGCAGCCAGCAGCCCAGCGGGGGGGCAGATACGCAGTATTTT. It specifies CASSQQPSGGADTQYF. The chain is built from TRBV4-2 and TRBJ2-3, with 10 bases matching TRBD2. This CDR3 region has 16 residues. The junction had 7 bases not matched to a gene; V was cut back by 3 bases and J by 4 bases. Germline V lookup: CDR1 LGHNA, CDR2 YNFKEQ.

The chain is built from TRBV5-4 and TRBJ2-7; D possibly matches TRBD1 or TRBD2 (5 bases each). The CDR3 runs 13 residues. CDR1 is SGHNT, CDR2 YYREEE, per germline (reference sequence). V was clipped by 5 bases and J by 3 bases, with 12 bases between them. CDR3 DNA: TGTGCCAGCAGGATTGGGACGGACTACGAGCAGTACTTC. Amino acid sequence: CASRIGTDYEQYF. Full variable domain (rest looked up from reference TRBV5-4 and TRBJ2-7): ETGVTQSPTHLIKTRGQQVTLRCSSQSGHNTVSWYQQALGQGPQFIFQYYREEENGRGNFPPRFSGLQFPNYSSELNVNALELDDSALYLCASRIGTDYEQYFGPGTRLTVT.

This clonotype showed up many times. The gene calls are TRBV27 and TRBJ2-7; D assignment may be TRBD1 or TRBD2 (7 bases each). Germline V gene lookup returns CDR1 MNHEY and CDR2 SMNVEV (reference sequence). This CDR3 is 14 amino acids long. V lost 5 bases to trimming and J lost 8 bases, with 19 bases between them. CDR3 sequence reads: CASSPSGGGEQQYF. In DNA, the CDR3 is TGTGCCAGCAGTCCTTCAGGGGGGGGCGAACAGCAGTACTTC.

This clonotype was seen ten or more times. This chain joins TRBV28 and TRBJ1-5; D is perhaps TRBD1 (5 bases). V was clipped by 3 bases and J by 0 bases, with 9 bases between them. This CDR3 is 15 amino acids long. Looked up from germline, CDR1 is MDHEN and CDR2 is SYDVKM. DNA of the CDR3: TGTGCCAGCAGTTTGGCTGACAGTAGCAATCAGCCCCAGCATTTT. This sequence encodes CASSLADSSNQPQHF.

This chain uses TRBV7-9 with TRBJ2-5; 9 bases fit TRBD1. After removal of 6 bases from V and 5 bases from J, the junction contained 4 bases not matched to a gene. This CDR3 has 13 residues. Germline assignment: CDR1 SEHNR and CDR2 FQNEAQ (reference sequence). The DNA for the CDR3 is TGTGCCAGCAGAAAACAGGGGGCCGAGACCCAGTACTTC. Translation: CASRKQGAETQYF. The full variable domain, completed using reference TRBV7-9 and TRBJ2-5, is DTGVSQNPRHKITKRGQNVTFRCDPISEHNRLYWYRQTLGQGPEFLTYFQNEAQLEKSRLLSDRFSAERPKGSFSTLEIQRTEQGDSAMYLCASRKQGAETQYFGPGTRLLVL.

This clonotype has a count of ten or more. CDR3 nucleotide sequence: TGTGCCAGCAGAGACGGACGGGTCTTAGGTGGCTACACCTTC. As protein: CASRDGRVLGGYTF. The chain carries TRBV27 and TRBJ1-2; D uncertain. The CDR3 extends over 14 amino acids. V was shortened by 6 bases and J by 7 bases, with 18 bases between the two germline ends. Germline assignment: CDR1 MNHEY and CDR2 SMNVEV (reference sequence).

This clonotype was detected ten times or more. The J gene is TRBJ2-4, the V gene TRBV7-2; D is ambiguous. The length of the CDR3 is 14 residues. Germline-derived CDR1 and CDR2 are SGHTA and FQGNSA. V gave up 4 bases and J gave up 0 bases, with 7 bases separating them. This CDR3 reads CASSSSLAKNIQYF. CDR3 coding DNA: TGTGCCAGCAGCTCATCATTAGCCAAAAACATTCAGTACTTC.

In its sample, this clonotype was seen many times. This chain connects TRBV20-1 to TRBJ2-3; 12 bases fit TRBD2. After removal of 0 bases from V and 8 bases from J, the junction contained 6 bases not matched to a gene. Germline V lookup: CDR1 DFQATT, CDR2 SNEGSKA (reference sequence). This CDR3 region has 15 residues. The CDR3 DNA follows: TGCAGTGCTAGAGATCGGACTAGCGGGACACGTACGCAGTATTTT. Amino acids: CSARDRTSGTRTQYF.

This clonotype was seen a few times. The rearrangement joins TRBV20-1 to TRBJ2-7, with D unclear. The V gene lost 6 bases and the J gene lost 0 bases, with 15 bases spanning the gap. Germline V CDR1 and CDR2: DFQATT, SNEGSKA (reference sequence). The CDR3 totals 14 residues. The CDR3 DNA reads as TGCAGTGCAGTACGGACGGTGAGCTCCTACGAGCAGTACTTC. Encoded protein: CSAVRTVSSYEQYF.

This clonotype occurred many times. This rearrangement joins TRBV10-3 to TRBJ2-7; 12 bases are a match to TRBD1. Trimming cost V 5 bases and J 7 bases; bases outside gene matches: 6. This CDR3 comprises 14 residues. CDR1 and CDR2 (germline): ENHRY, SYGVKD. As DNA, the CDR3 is TGTGCCATCAGTCCGGGACAGGGGGCTGGTGAGCAGTACTTC. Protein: CAISPGQGAGEQYF.

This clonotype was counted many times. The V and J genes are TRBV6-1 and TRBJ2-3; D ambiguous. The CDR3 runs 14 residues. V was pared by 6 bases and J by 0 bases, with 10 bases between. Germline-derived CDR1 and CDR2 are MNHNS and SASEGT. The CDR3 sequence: CASSQRASTDTQYF. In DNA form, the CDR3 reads TGTGCCAGCAGCCAACGGGCTAGCACAGATACGCAGTATTTT.